This T cell receptor (beta chain) was sequenced during a study of T cell changes during pregnancy in multiple sclerosis. The CDR3 is 14 amino acids. In germline, CDR1 is SGHNT, CDR2 YYREEE (reference sequence). The V end lost 1 base, the J end lost 1 base, and 7 bases lay between the germline ends. The table came from immunoSEQ multiplex PCR; TCRdb's copy has only in-frame clones and leaves some out. The repertoire holds about 85,000 clones, with approximately 89% as singletons. Sequenced here: peripheral blood, sampled in the first trimester of pregnancy. The chain recombines TRBV5-4 with TRBJ2-3; D remains ambiguous. The receptor comes from a female donor with multiple sclerosis, enrolled in a pregnancy study. CDR3 sequence: CASSLMTGTDTQYF. The CDR3 nucleotides are TGTGCCAGCAGCTTGATGACTGGCACAGATACGCAGTATTTT.